Listed below are T cell receptor beta chains from one sample, sequenced in a study of PD-1 blockade in classical Hodgkin lymphoma. The data were produced by immunoSEQ multiplex PCR, yet TCRdb's version contains in-frame clones alone and is incomplete. The table includes under 40,000 clones, around 89% detected once. Sequencing input: CD4+ T cells from blood. These receptors all come from a human donor with classical Hodgkin lymphoma. Each CDR3 is given with its conserved first and last residue. Each record gives: J gene, D gene, V gene, clone size, CDR3 length, CDR3 DNA, CDR3 protein. The D gene is left open where the match is weak. Expanded clones get a size class; other rows say once, few or many, or leave the size out.

J gene: TRBJ1-2
D gene: NA
V gene: TRBV18
clone size: NA
CDR3 length: 13
CDR3 DNA: TGTGCCAGCTCACGTGGATCCGGGGATGGCTACACCTTC
CDR3 protein: CASSRGSGDGYTF

J gene: TRBJ2-5
D gene: NA
V gene: TRBV5-1
clone size: NA
CDR3 length: 13
CDR3 DNA: TGCGCCAGCAGCTCCGGACTATTTGAGACCCAGTACTTC
CDR3 protein: CASSSGLFETQYF

J gene: TRBJ1-1
D gene: NA
V gene: TRBV29-1
clone size: NA
CDR3 length: 10
CDR3 DNA: TGCAGCGCCAGGAACACTGAAGCTTTCTTT
CDR3 protein: CSARNTEAFF

J gene: TRBJ1-5
D gene: NA
V gene: TRBV6-1
clone size: NA
CDR3 length: 14
CDR3 DNA: TGTGCCAGCAGTCGGTATCTTAGCAATCAGCCCCAGCATTTT
CDR3 protein: CASSRYLSNQPQHF

J gene: TRBJ2-5
D gene: NA
V gene: TRBV5-1
clone size: NA
CDR3 length: 15
CDR3 DNA: TGCGCCAGCAGCTTGGCCGGCAGGGGCGGGGAGACCCAGTACTTC
CDR3 protein: CASSLAGRGGETQYF

J gene: TRBJ2-1
D gene: NA
V gene: TRBV7-9
clone size: NA
CDR3 length: 15
CDR3 DNA: TGTGCCAGCAGCTTAAGGGAGCGCAGGGGCAATGAGCAGTTCTTC
CDR3 protein: CASSLRERRGNEQFF

J gene: TRBJ2-2
D gene: NA
V gene: TRBV2
clone size: NA
CDR3 length: 14
CDR3 DNA: TGTGCCAGCAGCAACCTCCAGGGAGCCGGGGAGCTGTTTTTT
CDR3 protein: CASSNLQGAGELFF

J gene: TRBJ2-1
D gene: TRBD1
V gene: TRBV29-1
clone size: NA
CDR3 length: 13
CDR3 DNA: TGCAGCGTTGCGGGACAGGACAGGGGGGAGCAGTTCTTC
CDR3 protein: CSVAGQDRGEQFF

J gene: TRBJ2-2
D gene: NA
V gene: TRBV7-2
clone size: NA
CDR3 length: 15
CDR3 DNA: TGTGCCAGCAGCAGGGACAGAAGCGGGACCGGGGAGCTGTTTTTT
CDR3 protein: CASSRDRSGTGELFF

J gene: TRBJ2-3
D gene: TRBD2
V gene: TRBV12-5
clone size: NA
CDR3 length: 14
CDR3 DNA: TGTGCTAGTGGCAGCGGGGTAAGCACAGATACGCAGTATTTT
CDR3 protein: CASGSGVSTDTQYF

J gene: TRBJ1-3
D gene: NA
V gene: TRBV7-9
clone size: NA
CDR3 length: 14
CDR3 DNA: TGTGCCAGCAGCTTCCCCCCCCCAGGAAACACCATATATTTT
CDR3 protein: CASSFPPPGNTIYF

J gene: TRBJ2-7
D gene: NA
V gene: TRBV7-9
clone size: NA
CDR3 length: 13
CDR3 DNA: TGTGCCAGCAGCTTACGCGGCGCCTACGAGCAGTACTTC
CDR3 protein: CASSLRGAYEQYF

J gene: TRBJ1-5
D gene: NA
V gene: TRBV6-5
clone size: NA
CDR3 length: 14
CDR3 DNA: TGTGCCAGCAGTTACTCGATAAGAGATCAGCCCCAGCATTTT
CDR3 protein: CASSYSIRDQPQHF

J gene: TRBJ2-1
D gene: NA
V gene: TRBV5-1
clone size: few
CDR3 length: 17
CDR3 DNA: TGCGCCAGCAGCTCCGGGGAGGGGGGATCCCTCTACAATGAGCAGTTCTTC
CDR3 protein: CASSSGEGGSLYNEQFF

J gene: TRBJ1-2
D gene: NA
V gene: TRBV5-6
clone size: NA
CDR3 length: 13
CDR3 DNA: TGTGCCAGCAGCCCCGGGACAACCTATGGCTACACCTTC
CDR3 protein: CASSPGTTYGYTF

J gene: TRBJ1-2
D gene: NA
V gene: TRBV15
clone size: NA
CDR3 length: 15
CDR3 DNA: TGTGCCACCAGCAGAGATCGCGCCCTTAACTATGGCTACACCTTC
CDR3 protein: CATSRDRALNYGYTF

J gene: TRBJ2-7
D gene: TRBD2
V gene: TRBV27
clone size: NA
CDR3 length: 14
CDR3 DNA: TGTGCCAGCAGTTTTGGGACTAGCGGCTACGAGCAGTACTTC
CDR3 protein: CASSFGTSGYEQYF

J gene: TRBJ2-5
D gene: TRBD2
V gene: TRBV2
clone size: NA
CDR3 length: 18
CDR3 DNA: TGTGCCAGCAGTCCCGGAGTAGCGGGAGGAAAGTACCAAGAGACCCAGTACTTC
CDR3 protein: CASSPGVAGGKYQETQYF

J gene: TRBJ1-2
D gene: TRBD1
V gene: TRBV4-1
clone size: NA
CDR3 length: 15
CDR3 DNA: TGCGCCAGCAGCCAAGGGTCCAAGGACAGGGGGCGGTTTTGTTTC
CDR3 protein: CASSQGSKDRGRFCF

J gene: TRBJ1-2
D gene: NA
V gene: TRBV19
clone size: NA
CDR3 length: 13
CDR3 DNA: TGTGCCAGTAGTCCACGGACAGCCTATGGCTACACCTTC
CDR3 protein: CASSPRTAYGYTF

J gene: TRBJ1-5
D gene: TRBD1
V gene: TRBV4-1
clone size: NA
CDR3 length: 15
CDR3 DNA: TGCGCCAGCAGCCAACAGACAGGGCTAGGTCAGCCCCAGCATTTT
CDR3 protein: CASSQQTGLGQPQHF

J gene: TRBJ2-4
D gene: TRBD2
V gene: TRBV6-1
clone size: once
CDR3 length: 15
CDR3 DNA: TGTGCCAGCAGTTCTAGCGGGACTTATCTGGGGATTCAGTACTTC
CDR3 protein: CASSSSGTYLGIQYF

J gene: TRBJ1-3
D gene: NA
V gene: TRBV19
clone size: NA
CDR3 length: 14
CDR3 DNA: TGTGCCAGTAGTATTGACACCTCTGGAAACACCATATATTTT
CDR3 protein: CASSIDTSGNTIYF

J gene: TRBJ2-3
D gene: TRBD2
V gene: TRBV27
clone size: NA
CDR3 length: 15
CDR3 DNA: TGTGCCAGCAGTTTCGGAGCGGGAGGGTTAGATACGCAGTATTTT
CDR3 protein: CASSFGAGGLDTQYF

J gene: TRBJ1-5
D gene: NA
V gene: TRBV6-1
clone size: NA
CDR3 length: 15
CDR3 DNA: TGTGCCAGCAGTGAAGCTGGGCAGGGGAATTGGCCCCAGCATTTT
CDR3 protein: CASSEAGQGNWPQHF

J gene: TRBJ2-4
D gene: NA
V gene: TRBV27
clone size: NA
CDR3 length: 15
CDR3 DNA: TGTGCCAGCAGCCGAATGGGGGTAGCCAAAAACATTCAGTACTTC
CDR3 protein: CASSRMGVAKNIQYF

J gene: TRBJ2-6
D gene: TRBD2
V gene: TRBV7-9
clone size: NA
CDR3 length: 19
CDR3 DNA: TGTGCCAGCAGCTCCATGACTAGCGGGACCTACTCTGGGGCCAACGTCCTGACTTTC
CDR3 protein: CASSSMTSGTYSGANVLTF

J gene: TRBJ2-3
D gene: NA
V gene: TRBV15
clone size: NA
CDR3 length: 15
CDR3 DNA: TGTGCCACCAGCAGAGTTGACGGGAGAACAGATACGCAGTATTTT
CDR3 protein: CATSRVDGRTDTQYF

J gene: TRBJ1-1
D gene: NA
V gene: TRBV6-1
clone size: NA
CDR3 length: 12
CDR3 DNA: TGTGCCAGCAGTCTGACGGGGACTGAAGCTTTCTTT
CDR3 protein: CASSLTGTEAFF

J gene: TRBJ1-5
D gene: NA
V gene: TRBV18
clone size: NA
CDR3 length: 16
CDR3 DNA: TGTGCCAGCTCACCACGGGGGGTCTATAGCAATCAGCCCCAGCATTTT
CDR3 protein: CASSPRGVYSNQPQHF

J gene: TRBJ2-1
D gene: NA
V gene: TRBV7-3
clone size: once
CDR3 length: 16
CDR3 DNA: TGTGCCAGCAGCTTGATCTCCCACAGGGACTACAATGAGCAGTTCTTC
CDR3 protein: CASSLISHRDYNEQFF

J gene: TRBJ2-2
D gene: NA
V gene: TRBV7-6
clone size: NA
CDR3 length: 15
CDR3 DNA: TGTGCCAGCAGCCCCGGGGGGCGCCCAACCGGGGAGCTGTTTTTT
CDR3 protein: CASSPGGRPTGELFF